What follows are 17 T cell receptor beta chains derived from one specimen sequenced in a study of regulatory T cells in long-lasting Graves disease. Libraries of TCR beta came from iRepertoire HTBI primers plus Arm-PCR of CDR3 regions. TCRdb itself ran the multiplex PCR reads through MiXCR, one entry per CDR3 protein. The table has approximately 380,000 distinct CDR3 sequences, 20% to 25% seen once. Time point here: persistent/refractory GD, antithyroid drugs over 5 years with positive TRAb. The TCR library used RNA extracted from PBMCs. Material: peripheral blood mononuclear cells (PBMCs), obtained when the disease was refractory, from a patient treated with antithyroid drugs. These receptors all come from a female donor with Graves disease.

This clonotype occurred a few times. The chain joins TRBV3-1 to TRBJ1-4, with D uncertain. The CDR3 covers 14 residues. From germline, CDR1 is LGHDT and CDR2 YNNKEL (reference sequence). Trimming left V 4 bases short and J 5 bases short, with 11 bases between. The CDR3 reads CASSRPPANEKLFF. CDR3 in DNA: TGTGCCAGCAGCCGGCCCCCTGCGAATGAAAAACTGTTTTTT.

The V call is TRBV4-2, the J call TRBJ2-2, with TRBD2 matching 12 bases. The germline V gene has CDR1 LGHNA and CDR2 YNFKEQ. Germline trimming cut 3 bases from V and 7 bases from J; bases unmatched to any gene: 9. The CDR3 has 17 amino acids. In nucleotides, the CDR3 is TGTGCCAGCAGCCATTCCCTAGCGGGAGGGCCTGGCGGGGAGCTGTTTTTT. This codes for CASSHSLAGGPGGELFF.

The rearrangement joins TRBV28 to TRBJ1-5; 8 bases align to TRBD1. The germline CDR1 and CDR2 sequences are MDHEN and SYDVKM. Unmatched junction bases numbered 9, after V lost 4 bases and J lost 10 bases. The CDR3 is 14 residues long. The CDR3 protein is CASSSGQGPSPQHF. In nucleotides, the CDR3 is TGTGCCAGCAGTTCCGGACAGGGACCGTCTCCCCAGCATTTT.

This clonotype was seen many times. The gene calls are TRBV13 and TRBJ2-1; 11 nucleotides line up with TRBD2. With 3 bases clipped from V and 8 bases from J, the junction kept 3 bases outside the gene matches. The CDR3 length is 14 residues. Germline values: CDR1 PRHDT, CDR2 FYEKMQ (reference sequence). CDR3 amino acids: CASSFSGRGDEQFF. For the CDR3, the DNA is TGTGCCAGCAGCTTTAGCGGGAGGGGCGATGAGCAGTTCTTC.

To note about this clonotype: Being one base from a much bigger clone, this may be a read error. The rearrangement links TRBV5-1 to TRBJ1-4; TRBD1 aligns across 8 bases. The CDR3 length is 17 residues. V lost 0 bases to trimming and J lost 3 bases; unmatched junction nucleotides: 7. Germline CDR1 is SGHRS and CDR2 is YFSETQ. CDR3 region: CASSLGRGRSSNEKLFF. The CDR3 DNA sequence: TGCGCCAGCAGCTTGGGCAGGGGGCGGTCGTCTAATGAAAAACTGTTTTTT.

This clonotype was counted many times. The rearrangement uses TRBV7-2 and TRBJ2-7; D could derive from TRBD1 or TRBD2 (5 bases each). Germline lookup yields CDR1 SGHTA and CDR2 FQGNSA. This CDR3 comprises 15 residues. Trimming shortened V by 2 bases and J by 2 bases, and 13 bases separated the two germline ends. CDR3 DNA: TGTGCCAGCAGCTTAACCTGGGACCAAACCTACGAGCAGTACTTC. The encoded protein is CASSLTWDQTYEQYF.

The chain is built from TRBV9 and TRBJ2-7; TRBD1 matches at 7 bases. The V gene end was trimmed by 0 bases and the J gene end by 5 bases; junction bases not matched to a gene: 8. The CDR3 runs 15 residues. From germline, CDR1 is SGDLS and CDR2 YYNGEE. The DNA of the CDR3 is TGTGCCAGCAGCGTAGTGGCAGGGGGTATCCACGAGCAGTACTTC. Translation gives CASSVVAGGIHEQYF. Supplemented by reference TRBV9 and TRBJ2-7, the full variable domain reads DSGVTQTPKHLITATGQRVTLRCSPRSGDLSVYWYQQSLDQGLQFLIQYYNGEERAKGNILERFSAQQFPDLHSELNLSSLELGDSALYFCASSVVAGGIHEQYFGPGTRLTVT.

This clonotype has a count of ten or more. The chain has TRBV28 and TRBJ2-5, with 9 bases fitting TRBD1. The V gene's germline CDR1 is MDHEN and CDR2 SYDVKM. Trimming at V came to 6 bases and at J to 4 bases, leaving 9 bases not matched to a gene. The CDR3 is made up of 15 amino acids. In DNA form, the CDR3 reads TGTGCCAGCAGCCCGCTACAGGGGGCACCAGAGACCCAGTACTTC. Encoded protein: CASSPLQGAPETQYF.

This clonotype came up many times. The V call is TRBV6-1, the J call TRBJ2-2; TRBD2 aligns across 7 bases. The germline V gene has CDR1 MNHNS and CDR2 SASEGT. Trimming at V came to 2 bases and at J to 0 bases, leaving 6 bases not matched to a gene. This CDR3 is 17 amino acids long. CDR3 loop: CASSESSGGTNTGELFF. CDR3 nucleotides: TGTGCCAGCAGTGAAAGTTCGGGGGGTACGAACACCGGGGAGCTGTTTTTT.

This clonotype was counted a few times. CDR3 sequence reads: CASRPGFGGRSNQPQHF. CDR3 sequence (DNA): TGTGCCAGTAGGCCGGGGTTCGGGGGGCGTAGCAATCAGCCCCAGCATTTT. The rearrangement links TRBV19 to TRBJ1-5, with a tentative D call TRBD1 (6 bases). The V end lost 6 bases, the J end lost 0 bases, and 18 bases lay between the germline ends. The germline V gene encodes CDR1 LNHDA and CDR2 SQIVND (reference sequence). The CDR3 runs to 17 residues.

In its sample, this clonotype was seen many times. The CDR3 is CASSLAGTAQKGAFF. The CDR3 nucleotides read TGCGCCAGCAGCTTGGCCGGGACAGCCCAAAAGGGGGCTTTCTTT. The chain combines TRBV5-1 with TRBJ1-1; 7 nucleotides line up with TRBD1. Germline trimming cut 0 bases from V and 11 bases from J; bases unmatched to any gene: 13. CDR3 length: 15 residues. From germline, CDR1 is SGHRS and CDR2 YFSETQ.

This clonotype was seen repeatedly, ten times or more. CDR3 DNA: TGTGCCAGCAGTCCCAGACAGGGTATACGGCCCCAGCATTTT. This gives the protein CASSPRQGIRPQHF. The chain employs TRBV28 and TRBJ1-5, with 7 bases that match TRBD1. Germline assignment: CDR1 MDHEN and CDR2 SYDVKM. The trim removed 5 bases at V and 9 bases at J, leaving 10 bases unmatched. CDR3 length: 14 residues. Complete variable domain (other parts from reference TRBV28 and TRBJ1-5): DVKVTQSSRYLVKRTGEKVFLECVQDMDHENMFWYRQDPGLGLRLIYFSYDVKMKEKGDIPEGYSVSREKKERFSLILESASTNQTSMYLCASSPRQGIRPQHFGDGTRLSIL.

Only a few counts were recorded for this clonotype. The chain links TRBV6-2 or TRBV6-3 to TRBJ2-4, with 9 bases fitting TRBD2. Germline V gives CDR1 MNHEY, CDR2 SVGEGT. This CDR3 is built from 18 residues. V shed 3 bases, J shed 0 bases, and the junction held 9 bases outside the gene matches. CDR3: CASSYPSSGVIAKNIQYF. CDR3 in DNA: TGTGCCAGCAGTTATCCCTCTAGCGGGGTAATAGCCAAAAACATTCAGTACTTC.

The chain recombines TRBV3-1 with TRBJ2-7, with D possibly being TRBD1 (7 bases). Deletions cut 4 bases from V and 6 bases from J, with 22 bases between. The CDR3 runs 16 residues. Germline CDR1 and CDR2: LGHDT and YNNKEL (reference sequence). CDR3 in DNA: TGTGCCAGCAGCCCCCATCCGGGGGAAGGGGGCTCCGAGCAGTACTTC. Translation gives CASSPHPGEGGSEQYF.

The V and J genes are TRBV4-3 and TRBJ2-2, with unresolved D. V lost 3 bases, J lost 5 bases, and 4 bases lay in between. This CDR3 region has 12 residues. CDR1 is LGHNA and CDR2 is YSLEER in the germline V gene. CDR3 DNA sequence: TGCGCCAGCAGCCACAAGACCGGGGAGCTGTTTTTT. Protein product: CASSHKTGELFF.

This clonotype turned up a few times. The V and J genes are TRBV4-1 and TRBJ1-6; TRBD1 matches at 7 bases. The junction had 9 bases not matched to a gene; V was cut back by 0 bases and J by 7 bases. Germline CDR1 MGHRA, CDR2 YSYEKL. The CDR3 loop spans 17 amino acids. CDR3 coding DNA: TGCGCCAGCAGCCAAGAGCACAGGGGTAAATGGAATTCACCCCTCCACTTT. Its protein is CASSQEHRGKWNSPLHF.

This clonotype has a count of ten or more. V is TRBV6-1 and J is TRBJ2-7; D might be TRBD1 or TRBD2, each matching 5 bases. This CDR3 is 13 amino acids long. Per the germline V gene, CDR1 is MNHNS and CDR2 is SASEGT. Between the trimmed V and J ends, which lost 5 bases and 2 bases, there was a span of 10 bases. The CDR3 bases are TGTGCCAGCAGTAATCAGGGAGCCTACGAGCAGTACTTC. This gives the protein CASSNQGAYEQYF.